This record covers a single T cell receptor (beta chain). Its specificity is unknown. The data stem from a study of yellow fever vaccine responses in identical twins. Study-wide results and limits: Twin vaccine T cell responses reportedly seemed partly convergent, partly personalized.

Germline loops: CDR1 MGHDK, CDR2 SYGVNS. CDR3 length equals 14 residues. V gave up 3 bases and J gave up 5 bases, with 14 bases separating them. MiXCR, applied by TCRdb to the RT-PCR reads, yields one record per CDR3 protein. The sample has several thousand distinct CDR3 sequences; over 75% are singletons. The receptor comes from a woman under 30 who received the yellow fever vaccine. This chain connects TRBV25-1 to TRBJ2-7, with D possibly being TRBD2 (5 bases). The specimen was T cells from blood (PBMCs), unsorted or a sorted subset (not recorded which), collected before or after yellow fever vaccination (not recorded which). The chain's CDR3 is CASSESITRDEQYF. Written as DNA, the CDR3 is TGTGCCAGCAGTGAGTCGATAACGAGGGACGAGCAGTACTTC.